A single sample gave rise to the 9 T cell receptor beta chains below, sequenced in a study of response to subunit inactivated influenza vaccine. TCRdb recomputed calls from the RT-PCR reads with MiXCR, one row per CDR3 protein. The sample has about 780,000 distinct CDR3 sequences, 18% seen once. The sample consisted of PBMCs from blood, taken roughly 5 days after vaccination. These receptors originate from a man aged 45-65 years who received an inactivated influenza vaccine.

CDR3 bases: TGTGCCAGCAGCCAAGAGACAGAAACGGGTGGGGACCAGTACTTC. It yields the protein CASSQETETGGDQYF. The chain has TRBV4-2 and TRBJ2-5, with a weak D call TRBD1 (5 bases). The CDR3 extends over 15 amino acids. Trimming took 0 bases from V and 10 from J, leaving 18 bases between them. Germline V gene data show CDR1 as LGHNA and CDR2 as YNFKEQ.

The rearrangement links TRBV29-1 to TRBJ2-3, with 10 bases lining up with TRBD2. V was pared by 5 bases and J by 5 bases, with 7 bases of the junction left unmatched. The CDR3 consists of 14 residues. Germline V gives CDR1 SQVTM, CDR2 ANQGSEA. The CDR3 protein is CSVIPGLAKDTQYF. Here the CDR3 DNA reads TGCAGCGTTATTCCGGGACTAGCGAAAGATACGCAGTATTTT.

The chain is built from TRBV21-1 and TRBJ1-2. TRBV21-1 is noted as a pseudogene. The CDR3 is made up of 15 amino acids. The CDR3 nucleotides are TGTGCCAGCAGCAAAATTAGATGGGGAACCTATGGCTACACCTTC. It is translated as CASSKIRWGTYGYTF.

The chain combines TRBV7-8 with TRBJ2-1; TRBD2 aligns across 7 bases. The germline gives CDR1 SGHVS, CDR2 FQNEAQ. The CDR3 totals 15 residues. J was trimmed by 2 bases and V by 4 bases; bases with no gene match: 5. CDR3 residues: CASSSLAVTYNEQFF. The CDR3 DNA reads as TGTGCCAGCAGCTCCCTAGCGGTAACCTACAATGAGCAGTTCTTC.

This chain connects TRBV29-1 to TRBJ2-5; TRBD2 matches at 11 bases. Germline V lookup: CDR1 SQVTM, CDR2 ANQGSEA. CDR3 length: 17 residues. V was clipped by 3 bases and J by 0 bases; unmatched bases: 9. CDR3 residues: CSVDGLAGGVYQETQYF. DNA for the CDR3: TGCAGCGTTGATGGTCTAGCGGGAGGAGTGTACCAAGAGACCCAGTACTTC.

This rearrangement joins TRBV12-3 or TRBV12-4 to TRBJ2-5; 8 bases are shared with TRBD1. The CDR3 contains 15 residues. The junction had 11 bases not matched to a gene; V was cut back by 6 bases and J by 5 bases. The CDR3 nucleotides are TGTGCCAGCAGGCCGTCCGGCAACAGGGGGGAGACCCAGTACTTC. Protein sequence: CASRPSGNRGETQYF.

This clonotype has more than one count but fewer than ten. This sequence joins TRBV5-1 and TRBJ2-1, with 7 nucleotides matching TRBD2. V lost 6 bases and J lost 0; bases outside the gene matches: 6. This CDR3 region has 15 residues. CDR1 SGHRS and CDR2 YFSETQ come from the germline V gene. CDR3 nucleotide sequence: TGCGCCAGCACCCTTAGCGGGTTCTCCTACAATGAGCAGTTCTTC. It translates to CASTLSGFSYNEQFF.

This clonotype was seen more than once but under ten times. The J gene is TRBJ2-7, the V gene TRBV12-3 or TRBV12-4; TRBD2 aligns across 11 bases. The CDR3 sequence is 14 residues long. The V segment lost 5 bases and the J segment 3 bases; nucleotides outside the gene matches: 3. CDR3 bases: TGTGCCAGCAGTACTAGCGGGGGAAACTACGAGCAGTACTTC. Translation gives CASSTSGGNYEQYF.

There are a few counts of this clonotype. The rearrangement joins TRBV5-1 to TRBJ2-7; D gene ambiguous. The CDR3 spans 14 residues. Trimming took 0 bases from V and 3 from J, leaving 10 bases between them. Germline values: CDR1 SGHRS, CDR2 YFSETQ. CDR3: CASSLANGLYEQYF. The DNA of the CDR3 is TGCGCCAGCAGCTTGGCCAACGGCCTCTACGAGCAGTACTTC. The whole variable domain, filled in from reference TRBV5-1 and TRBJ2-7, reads KAGVTQTPRYLIKTRGQQVTLSCSPISGHRSVSWYQQTPGQGLQFLFEYFSETQRNKGNFPGRFSGRQFSNSRSEMNVSTLELGDSALYLCASSLANGLYEQYFGPGTRLTVT.